The 9 T cell receptor beta chains below were found in one sample sequenced in a study of blood T cell repertoires in COVID-19. Using immunoSEQ multiplex PCR, the repertoire was profiled, and TCRdb retains in-frame clones only, with some absent. The table records about 210,000 clones, about 90% of them present only once. Source material: peripheral blood. The receptors here all came from a man aged 18 to 35 with active or convalescent COVID-19.

This rearrangement joins TRBV28 to TRBJ2-7; 7 positions match TRBD2. Germline-derived CDR1 and CDR2 are MDHEN and SYDVKM. Germline trimming cut 2 bases from V and 0 bases from J; bases unmatched to any gene: 10. The CDR3 covers 17 residues. DNA for the CDR3: TGTGCCAGCAGTTTACCCAAGTCCGCGGGAGTCTCCTACGAGCAGTACTTC. Residues: CASSLPKSAGVSYEQYF.

The table lists this clone with many counts. The V call is TRBV18, the J call TRBJ2-2; 9 nucleotides match TRBD2. The V and J ends lost 2 bases and 5 bases, in that order; junction bases with no gene match: 6. Germline V CDR1 and CDR2: KGHSH, LQKENI. The CDR3 has 16 amino acids. Written as DNA, the CDR3 is TGTGCCAGCTCACCAGCGGCTAGCGGGGCAACCGGGGAGCTGTTTTTT. Protein sequence: CASSPAASGATGELFF.

The CDR3 DNA reads TGTGCCAGCTCTGTTACAGGGGCTGGGGCCAACGTCCTGACTTTC. Translated: CASSVTGAGANVLTF. The chain combines TRBV18 with TRBJ2-6; 7 bases fit TRBD1. The CDR3 spans 15 residues. The junction had 4 bases not matched to a gene; V was cut back by 6 bases and J by 2 bases. Per the germline V gene, CDR1 is KGHSH and CDR2 is LQKENI.

CDR3 amino acids: CASSPPVRVSSGSYNEQFF. The CDR3 DNA sequence: TGTGCCAGCTCACCACCGGTACGTGTCTCTAGCGGGAGCTACAATGAGCAGTTCTTC. The chain couples TRBV18 to TRBJ2-1, with 10 bases identical to TRBD2. The ends lost 0 bases at V and 3 bases at J; junction bases unmatched: 11. Looked up from germline, CDR1 is KGHSH and CDR2 is LQKENI. The CDR3 has 19 amino acids.

This clone was detected only once. The V and J genes are TRBV28 and TRBJ2-7; 11 positions agree with TRBD1. The CDR3 is 16 residues long. CDR1 and CDR2 from the germline V gene are MDHEN and SYDVKM. The V segment lost 2 bases and the J segment 5 bases; nucleotides outside the gene matches: 8. The CDR3 loop is CASSLPGQGGSHEQYF. CDR3 in DNA: TGTGCCAGCAGTTTACCGGGACAGGGGGGTTCCCACGAGCAGTACTTC.

The chain links TRBV6-5 to TRBJ1-2; D ambiguous. Trimming took 5 bases from V and 3 from J, leaving 10 bases between them. CDR1 is MNHEY, CDR2 SVGAGI, per germline. The length of the CDR3 is 13 residues. The CDR3, as DNA: TGTGCCAGCAGTCCCCAGGATTACTATGGCTACACCTTC. This sequence encodes CASSPQDYYGYTF.

This clone showed up just a few times. The genes are TRBV14 and TRBJ1-2, with TRBD1 matching over 10 bases. Trimming cost V 5 bases and J 3 bases; bases outside gene matches: 6. Germline values: CDR1 SGHDN, CDR2 FVKESK. This CDR3 contains 15 residues. In DNA form, the CDR3 reads TGTGCCAGCAGCATACCGGGACAGGGGTACTATGGCTACACCTTC. It encodes CASSIPGQGYYGYTF.

The chain has TRBV27 and TRBJ2-1, with D hard to call. Trimming cost V 6 bases and J 5 bases, with 8 bases left between them. Germline V CDR1 and CDR2: MNHEY, SMNVEV (reference sequence). This CDR3 region has 12 residues. The CDR3 DNA is TGTGCCAGCAGCCCCACAAACAATGAGCAGTTCTTC. It specifies CASSPTNNEQFF.

The CDR3 is CASSWTGSSSYEQYF. The CDR3 DNA follows: TGTGCCAGCAGTTGGACAGGCTCTTCATCCTACGAGCAGTACTTC. V gene TRBV28 combines with J gene TRBJ2-7; TRBD1 matches at 7 bases. The CDR3 runs 15 residues. V lost 4 bases and J lost 1; bases outside the gene matches: 7. Germline values: CDR1 MDHEN, CDR2 SYDVKM.